A single sample gave rise to the 16 T cell receptor beta chains below, sequenced in a study of T cell changes during pregnancy in multiple sclerosis. TCRdb's table, derived via immunoSEQ multiplex PCR, lists solely in-frame clones and lacks some. Of roughly 90,000 clones in the sample, almost 95% were seen once. Sample: peripheral blood, taken in the third trimester of pregnancy. These receptors all stem from a female donor with multiple sclerosis, enrolled in a pregnancy study.

J is TRBJ2-1 and V is TRBV5-1, with D possibly matching TRBD2 (6 bases). The germline V and J ends were trimmed by 4 bases and 6 bases, with 11 bases remaining between them. CDR1 SGHRS and CDR2 YFSETQ come from the germline V gene. This CDR3 contains 13 residues. The CDR3: CASSAGTRNEQFF. The CDR3 DNA reads TGCGCCAGCAGCGCCGGGACTCGCAATGAGCAGTTCTTC.

The chain is built from TRBV5-8 and TRBJ2-1, with a tentative D call TRBD1 (6 bases). The germline gives CDR1 SGHTS, CDR2 YDEGEE. The V gene lost 5 bases and the J gene lost 6 bases, with 12 bases spanning the gap. The length of the CDR3 is 13 residues. CDR3 DNA: TGTGCCAGCAGTCTCGAAGGGGGCAATGAGCAGTTCTTC. Its translation: CASSLEGGNEQFF.

This clone was picked up one time. One junction end does not reproduce the germline sequence, and a read error may be involved. The chain combines TRBV7-7 with TRBJ2-3, with a weak D call TRBD2 (6 bases). This CDR3 is 13 amino acids long. CDR1 is SSHAT and CDR2 is FNYEAQ in the germline V gene (reference sequence). The CDR3 DNA follows: TGTGCTAGCAGCTTAGGGACTTCAGATACGCAGTATTTT. It translates to CASSLGTSDTQYF.

This chain connects TRBV28 to TRBJ2-1, with D possibly TRBD1 on 7 matching bases. Per the germline V gene, CDR1 is MDHEN and CDR2 is SYDVKM. There are 15 residues in the CDR3. V lost 6 bases, J lost 4 bases, and 16 bases lay in between. CDR3: CASSPTRGVYNEQFF. The DNA for the CDR3 is TGTGCCAGCAGCCCCACCAGGGGGGTGTACAATGAGCAGTTCTTC.

V usage is TRBV7-2 and J usage is TRBJ2-7, with D possibly matching TRBD2 (5 bases). CDR1 is SGHTA and CDR2 is FQGNSA in the germline V gene. The CDR3 sequence is 13 residues long. Trimming stripped 5 bases from V and 7 bases from J, with 15 bases between. CDR3 sequence: CASSLTDEGEQYF. The CDR3 DNA reads TGTGCCAGCAGCCTGACCGATGAGGGTGAGCAGTACTTC.

The chain couples TRBV9 to TRBJ2-5; 8 bases are shared with TRBD1. Per germline, CDR1 SGDLS and CDR2 YYNGEE. Losses at the gene ends were 0 bases for V and 5 bases for J; bases not matched to a gene: 6. This CDR3 has 15 residues. The CDR3 DNA is TGTGCCAGCAGCGTAGCGACAGGGGTTTGGGAGACCCAGTACTTC. It codes for CASSVATGVWETQYF.

The genes are TRBV18 and TRBJ2-7; 7 bases line up with TRBD1. The CDR3 is made up of 17 amino acids. With 3 bases clipped from V and 4 bases from J, the junction kept 15 bases outside the gene matches. CDR1 and CDR2 from the germline V gene are KGHSH and LQKENI. The CDR3 DNA is TGTGCCAGCTCACCGTCCCGCCGAGACAGGGTTTGGTACGAGCAGTACTTC. Translating gives CASSPSRRDRVWYEQYF.

CDR3 in amino acids: CASSSPGQGITGELFF. CDR3 nucleotide sequence: TGTGCCAGCAGCTCCCCGGGACAGGGAATTACCGGGGAGCTGTTTTTT. The rearrangement links TRBV5-6 to TRBJ2-2, with TRBD1 identical over 9 bases. V lost 3 bases to trimming and J lost 5 bases; unmatched junction nucleotides: 8. In germline, CDR1 is SGHDT, CDR2 YYEEEE. The CDR3 runs to 16 residues. The entire variable domain, with the rest obtained from reference TRBV5-6 and TRBJ2-2, is as follows: DAGVTQSPTHLIKTRGQQVTLRCSPKSGHDTVSWYQQALGQGPQFIFQYYEEEERQRGNFPDRFSGHQFPNYSSELNVNALLLGDSALYLCASSSPGQGITGELFFGEGSRLTVL.

In DNA form, the CDR3 reads TGTGCCAGCAGTTACGGGTTCCGGGGGAGCTCCTACGAGCAGTACTTC. Translated, it gives CASSYGFRGSSYEQYF. The chain recombines TRBV6-5 with TRBJ2-7, with a tentative D call TRBD2 (6 bases). Between the trimmed V and J ends, which lost 2 bases and 0 bases, there was a span of 14 bases. CDR1 and CDR2 from the germline V gene are MNHEY and SVGAGI. The CDR3 length is 16 residues.

J is TRBJ1-2 and V is TRBV12-1; the table's D call TRBD1 went unverified against the DNA. TRBV12-1 is annotated as a pseudogene. The CDR3 spans 17 residues. The CDR3 spells CASSIRDSNLGDYGYTF. The CDR3 DNA is TGTGCCAGCAGCATACGGGACAGCAACTTAGGGGACTATGGCTACACCTTC.

The count of this clone is one. The rearrangement uses TRBV7-8 and TRBJ1-3; 7 nucleotides line up with TRBD1. V was pared by 5 bases and J by 0 bases, with 10 bases of the junction left unmatched. Per germline, CDR1 SGHVS and CDR2 FQNEAQ. The CDR3 runs 17 residues. The CDR3 reads CASSLWTGLDSGNTIYF. CDR3 DNA sequence: TGTGCCAGCAGCCTCTGGACAGGACTCGACTCTGGAAACACCATATATTTT.

The genes are TRBV27 and TRBJ1-1, with D possibly being TRBD1 (5 bases). V was shortened by 5 bases and J by 4 bases, with 20 bases between the two germline ends. CDR1 is MNHEY and CDR2 is SMNVEV in the germline V gene (reference sequence). The CDR3 sequence is 16 residues long. The chain's CDR3 is CASSASGGLRATEAFF. The DNA of the CDR3 is TGTGCCAGCAGTGCCTCGGGGGGGTTAAGGGCCACTGAAGCTTTCTTT.

CDR3 sequence reads: CASRRLAGGQETQYF. Written as DNA, the CDR3 is TGTGCCAGCAGACGACTAGCGGGAGGGCAAGAGACCCAGTACTTC. This chain connects TRBV6-5 to TRBJ2-5; 14 nucleotides agree with TRBD2. From germline, CDR1 is MNHEY and CDR2 SVGAGI. V gave up 6 bases and J gave up 2 bases; unmatched junction bases: 2. The CDR3 consists of 15 residues.

Concerning this clone: Mismatch with germline at one junction end may stem from a read error. The CDR3 sequence: CASRDLSGAQELNF. The CDR3, as DNA: TGCGCCAGCAGGGATCTTTCAGGGGCCCAAGAGCTAAACTTC. The chain has TRBV5-1 and TRBJ2-7; D is perhaps TRBD1 (6 bases). The CDR3 runs 14 residues. The germline V gene has CDR1 SGHRS and CDR2 YFSETQ.

V gene TRBV6-1 combines with J gene TRBJ1-2; D is unresolved. V dropped 2 bases and J dropped 2 bases, with 12 bases sitting between them. The germline CDR1 and CDR2 sequences are MNHNS and SASEGT. The CDR3 has 15 amino acids. The CDR3 here is CASSESAGANYGYTF. The DNA of the CDR3 is TGTGCCAGCAGTGAATCTGCAGGTGCGAACTATGGCTACACCTTC.

The DNA of the CDR3 is TGTGCCAGCCGAGACCGAGTCCTAGCGGGAGGGGACGGAACAGATACGCAGTATTTT. Encoded protein: CASRDRVLAGGDGTDTQYF. The V call is TRBV19, the J call TRBJ2-3; 12 bases fit TRBD2. The CDR3 is made up of 19 amino acids. Germline CDR1 is LNHDA and CDR2 is SQIVND (reference sequence). With 9 bases clipped from V and 3 bases from J, the junction kept 19 bases outside the gene matches.